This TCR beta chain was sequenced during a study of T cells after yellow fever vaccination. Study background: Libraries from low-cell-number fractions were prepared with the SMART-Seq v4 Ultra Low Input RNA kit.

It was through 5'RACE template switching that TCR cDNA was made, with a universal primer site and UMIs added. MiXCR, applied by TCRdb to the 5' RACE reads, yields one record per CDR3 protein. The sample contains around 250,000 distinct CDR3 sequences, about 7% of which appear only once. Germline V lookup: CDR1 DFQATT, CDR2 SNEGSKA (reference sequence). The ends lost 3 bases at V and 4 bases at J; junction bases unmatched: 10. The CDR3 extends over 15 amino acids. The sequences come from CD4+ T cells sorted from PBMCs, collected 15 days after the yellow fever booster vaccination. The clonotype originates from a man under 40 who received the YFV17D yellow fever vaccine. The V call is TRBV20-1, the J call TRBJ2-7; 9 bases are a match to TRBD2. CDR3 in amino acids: CSASTLAGVRYEQYF. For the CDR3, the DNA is TGCAGTGCTAGTACATTAGCGGGAGTGAGGTACGAGCAGTACTTC.